The clone carrying this TCR beta chain came up once. The repertoire was sequenced with immunoSEQ multiplex PCR; TCRdb's copy has only in-frame clones and lacks some. The sample consists of over 600,000 clones, 70% to 90% of them appearing once. J lost 5 bases, V lost 3 bases, and 8 bases had no gene match. CDR3 length: 15 amino acids. From germline, CDR1 is MGHRA and CDR2 YSYEKL. This sample is drawn from a study of blood T cell repertoires in COVID-19. What was sequenced was peripheral blood. This TCR was sampled from a woman between 18 and 29 years old with acute or convalescent COVID-19. This chain uses TRBV4-1 with TRBJ1-2; TRBD1 aligns across 8 bases. The DNA for the CDR3 is TGCGCCAGCAGCCAGGGTGACAGGGGCCAGTATGGCTACACCTTC. It yields the protein CASSQGDRGQYGYTF.